This T cell receptor (beta chain) was recorded in a study of T cell changes during pregnancy in multiple sclerosis. This CDR3 spans 14 amino acids. V was pared by 2 bases and J by 3 bases, with 10 bases between. Germline V lookup: CDR1 GTSNPN, CDR2 SVGIG (reference sequence). Libraries were prepared by immunoSEQ multiplex PCR; TCRdb keeps only in-frame clonotypes and omits some of them. Among about 71,000 clones listed, around nine tenths were seen once. This TCR came from a female donor with multiple sclerosis, enrolled in a pregnancy study. The V gene is TRBV30, the J gene TRBJ2-2; the D is unclear. Material: peripheral blood, obtained in the third trimester of pregnancy. CDR3 loop: CAWSHFRYTGELFF. In DNA, the CDR3 is TGTGCCTGGAGTCATTTCCGGTACACCGGGGAGCTGTTTTTT.